The T cell receptor beta chain described here comes from a study of blood T cell repertoires in COVID-19. Study information: The study drew acute and convalescent COVID-19 samples from the United States, Italy and Spain. PBMCs, B-cell-depleted T cells, or T cells were the source of the cDNA or gDNA that made up the material.

Clones were sequenced by immunoSEQ multiplex PCR, and TCRdb holds only the in-frame ones, with some missing. The table lists about 330,000 clones, about 90% of them singletons, with about 4.7% in the top ten. Germline CDR1 and CDR2: SEHNR and FQNEAQ (reference sequence). The CDR3 contains 16 residues. V lost 5 bases and J lost 5; bases outside the gene matches: 7. J is TRBJ2-3 and V is TRBV7-9, with 13 bases aligning to TRBD2. Sample: PBMCs or T cells enriched from blood (not recorded which). The sequence came from a man aged 25-40 years who had recovered from COVID-19. The CDR3 is CASSLGLAGDRDTQYF. Here the CDR3 DNA reads TGTGCCAGCAGCCTAGGACTAGCGGGGGATAGAGATACGCAGTATTTT.